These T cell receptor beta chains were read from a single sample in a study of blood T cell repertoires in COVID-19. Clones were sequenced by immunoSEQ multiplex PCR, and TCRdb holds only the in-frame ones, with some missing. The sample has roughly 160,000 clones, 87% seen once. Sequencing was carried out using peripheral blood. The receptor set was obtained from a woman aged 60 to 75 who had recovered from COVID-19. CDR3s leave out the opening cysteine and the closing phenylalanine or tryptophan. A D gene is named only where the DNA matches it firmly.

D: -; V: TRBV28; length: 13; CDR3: ASGLSSTGRYEQY
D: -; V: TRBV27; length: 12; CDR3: ASSHIQGTYEQY
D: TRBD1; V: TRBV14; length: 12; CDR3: ASSRTGGPYEQY
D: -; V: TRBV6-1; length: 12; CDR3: ASSEAGADYGYT
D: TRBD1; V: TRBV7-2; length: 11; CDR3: ASRGQGPYEQY
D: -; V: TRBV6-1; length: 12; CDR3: ASSEAAAGYGYT
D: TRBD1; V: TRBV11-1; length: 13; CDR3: ASSPPGQGLDTQY
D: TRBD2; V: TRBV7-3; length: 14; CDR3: ASSPGSGGYQETQY
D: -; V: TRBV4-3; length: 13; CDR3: ASSQDPGSSYEQY
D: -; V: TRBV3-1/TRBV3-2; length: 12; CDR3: ASSQEGGWTEAF
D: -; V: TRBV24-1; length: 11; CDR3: ATSVSGVQTQY
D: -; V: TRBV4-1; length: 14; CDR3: ASSPTRLVRGTEAF
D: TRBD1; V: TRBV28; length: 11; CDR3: ASSIGTGLFAY
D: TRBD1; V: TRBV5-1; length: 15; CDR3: ASSLPSGTGSGNTIY
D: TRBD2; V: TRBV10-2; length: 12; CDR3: ASSEMGGTNIQY
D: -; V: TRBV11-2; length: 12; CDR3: ASSLSTMNTEAF
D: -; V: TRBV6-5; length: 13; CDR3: ASPFIGPRLQPQH
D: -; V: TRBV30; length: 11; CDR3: AWSPGLVETQY
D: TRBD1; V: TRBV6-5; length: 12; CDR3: ASIQTGGPPKAF
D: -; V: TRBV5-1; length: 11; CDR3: ASSLVSGIEAF
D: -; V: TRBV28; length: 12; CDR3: ASTYAGEGDEQF
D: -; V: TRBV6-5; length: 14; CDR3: ASSYSPQQGIVGYT
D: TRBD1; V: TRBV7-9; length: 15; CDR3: ASSLPRQGFSSYGYT
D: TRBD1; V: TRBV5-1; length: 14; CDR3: ASSGGQGPNTGELF
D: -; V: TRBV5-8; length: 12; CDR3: ASSSSTLQETQY
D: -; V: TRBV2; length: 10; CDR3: ASSERGGTQY
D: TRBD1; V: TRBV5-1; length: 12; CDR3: ASSNADRDSPLH
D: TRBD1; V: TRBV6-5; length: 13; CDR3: ASSSGQGSGYGYT
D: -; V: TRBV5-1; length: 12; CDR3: ASRGGQSTDTQY
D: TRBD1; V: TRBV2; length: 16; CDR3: ASSENMVGGGLLVTQY
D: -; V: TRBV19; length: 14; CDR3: ASSTYSTERNYGYT
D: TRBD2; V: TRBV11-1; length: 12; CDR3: ATSGESSYNEQF
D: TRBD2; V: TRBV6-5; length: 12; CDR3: ASSLERGAYEQY
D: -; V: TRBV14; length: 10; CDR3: ASSRSTGTQY
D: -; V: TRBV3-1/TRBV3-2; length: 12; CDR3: ASSPPGLQETQY